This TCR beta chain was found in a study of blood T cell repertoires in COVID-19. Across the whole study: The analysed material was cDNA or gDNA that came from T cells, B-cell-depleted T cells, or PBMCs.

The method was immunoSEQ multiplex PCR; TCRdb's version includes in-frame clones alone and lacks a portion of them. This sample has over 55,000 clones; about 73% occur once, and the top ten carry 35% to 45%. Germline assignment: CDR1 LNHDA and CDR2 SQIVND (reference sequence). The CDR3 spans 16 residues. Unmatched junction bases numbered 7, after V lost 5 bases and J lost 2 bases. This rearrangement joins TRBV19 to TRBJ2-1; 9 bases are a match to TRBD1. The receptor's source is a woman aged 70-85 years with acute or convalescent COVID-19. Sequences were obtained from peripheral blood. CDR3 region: CASSPEDRGPYNEQFF. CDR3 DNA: TGTGCCAGTAGTCCGGAGGACAGGGGTCCCTACAATGAGCAGTTCTTC. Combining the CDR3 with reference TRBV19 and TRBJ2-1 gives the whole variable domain DGGITQSPKYLFRKEGQNVTLSCEQNLNHDAMYWYRQDPGQGLRLIYYSQIVNDFQKGDIAEGYSVSREKKESFPLTVTSAQKNPTAFYLCASSPEDRGPYNEQFFGPGTRLTVL.